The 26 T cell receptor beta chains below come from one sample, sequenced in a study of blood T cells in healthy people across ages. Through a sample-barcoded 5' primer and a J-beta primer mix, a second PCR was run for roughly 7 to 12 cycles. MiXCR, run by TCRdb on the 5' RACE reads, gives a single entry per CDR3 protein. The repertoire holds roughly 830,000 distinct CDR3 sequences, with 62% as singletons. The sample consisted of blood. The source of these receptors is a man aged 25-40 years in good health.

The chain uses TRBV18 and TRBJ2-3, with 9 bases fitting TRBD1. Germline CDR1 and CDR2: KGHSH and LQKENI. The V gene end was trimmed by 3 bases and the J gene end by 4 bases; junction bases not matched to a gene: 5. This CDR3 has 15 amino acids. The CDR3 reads CASSPGQGISDTQYF. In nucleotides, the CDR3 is TGTGCCAGCTCACCTGGACAGGGGATCTCAGATACGCAGTATTTT.

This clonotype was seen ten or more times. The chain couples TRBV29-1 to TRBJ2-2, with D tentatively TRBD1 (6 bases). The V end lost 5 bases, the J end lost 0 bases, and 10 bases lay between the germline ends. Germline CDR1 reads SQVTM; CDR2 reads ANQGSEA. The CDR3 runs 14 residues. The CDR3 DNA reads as TGCAGCGTTCAACAGGGTACGAACACCGGGGAGCTGTTTTTT. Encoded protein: CSVQQGTNTGELFF.

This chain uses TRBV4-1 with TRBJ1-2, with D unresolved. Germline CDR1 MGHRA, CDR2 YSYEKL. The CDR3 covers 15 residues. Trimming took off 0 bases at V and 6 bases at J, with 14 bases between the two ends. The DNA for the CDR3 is TGCGCCAGCAGCCAAGATAGGTTCGGGTCCCATGGCTACACCTTC. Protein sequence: CASSQDRFGSHGYTF.

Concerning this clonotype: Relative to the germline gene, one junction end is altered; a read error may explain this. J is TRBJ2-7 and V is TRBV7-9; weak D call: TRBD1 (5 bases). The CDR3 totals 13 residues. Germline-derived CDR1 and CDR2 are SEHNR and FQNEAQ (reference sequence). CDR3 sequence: CVSSLAGADEQYF. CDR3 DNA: TGTGTCAGCAGCTTAGCTGGGGCGGACGAGCAGTACTTC. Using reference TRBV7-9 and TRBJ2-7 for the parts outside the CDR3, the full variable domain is DTGVSQNPRHKITKRGQNVTFRCDPISEHNRLYWYRQTLGQGPEFLTYFQNEAQLEKSRLLSDRFSAERPKGSFSTLEIQRTEQGDSAMYLCVSSLAGADEQYFGPGTRLTVT.

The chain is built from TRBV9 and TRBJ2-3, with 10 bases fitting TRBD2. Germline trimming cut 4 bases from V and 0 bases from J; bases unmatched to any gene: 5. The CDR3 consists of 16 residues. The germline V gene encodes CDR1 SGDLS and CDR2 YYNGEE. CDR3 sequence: CASSPLAGLSTDTQYF. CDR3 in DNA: TGTGCCAGCAGCCCACTAGCGGGGCTAAGCACAGATACGCAGTATTTT.

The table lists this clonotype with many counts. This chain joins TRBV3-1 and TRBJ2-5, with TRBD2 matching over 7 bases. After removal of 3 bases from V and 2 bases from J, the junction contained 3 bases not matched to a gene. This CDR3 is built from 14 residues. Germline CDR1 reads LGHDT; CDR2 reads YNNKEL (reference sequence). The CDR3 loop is CASSHLGGQETQYF. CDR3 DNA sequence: TGTGCCAGCAGCCATTTGGGGGGGCAAGAGACCCAGTACTTC.

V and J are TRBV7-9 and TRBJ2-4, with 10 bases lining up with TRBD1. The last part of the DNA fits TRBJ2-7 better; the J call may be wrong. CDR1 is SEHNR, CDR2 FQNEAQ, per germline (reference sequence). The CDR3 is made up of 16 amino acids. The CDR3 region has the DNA TGTGCCAGCAGTCCGAAGGCGGGACAGGGGACATACGAGCAGTACTTC. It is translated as CASSPKAGQGTYEQYF.

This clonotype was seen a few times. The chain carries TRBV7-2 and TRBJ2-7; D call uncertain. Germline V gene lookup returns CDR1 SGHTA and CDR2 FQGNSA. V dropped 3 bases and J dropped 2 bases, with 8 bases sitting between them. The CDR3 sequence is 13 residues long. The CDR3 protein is CASSFADPYEQYF. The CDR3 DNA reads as TGTGCCAGCAGCTTTGCCGATCCCTACGAGCAGTACTTC.

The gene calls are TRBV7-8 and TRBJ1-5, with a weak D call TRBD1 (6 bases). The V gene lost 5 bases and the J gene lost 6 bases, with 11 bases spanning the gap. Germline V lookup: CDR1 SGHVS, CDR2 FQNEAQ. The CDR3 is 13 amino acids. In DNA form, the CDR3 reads TGTGCCAGCAGCGACAACAGGGTTCAGCCCCAGCATTTT. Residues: CASSDNRVQPQHF. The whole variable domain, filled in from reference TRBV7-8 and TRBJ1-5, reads GAGVSQSPRYKVAKRGQDVALRCDPISGHVSLFWYQQALGQGPEFLTYFQNEAQLDKSGLPSDRFFAERPEGSVSTLKIQRTQQEDSAVYLCASSDNRVQPQHFGDGTRLSIL.

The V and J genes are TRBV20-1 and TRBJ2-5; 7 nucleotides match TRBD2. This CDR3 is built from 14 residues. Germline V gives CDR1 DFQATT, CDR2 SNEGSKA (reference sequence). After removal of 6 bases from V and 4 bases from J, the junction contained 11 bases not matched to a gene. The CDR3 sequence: CSARTPGRGETQYF. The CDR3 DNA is TGCAGTGCCAGAACCCCAGGGAGGGGAGAGACCCAGTACTTC.

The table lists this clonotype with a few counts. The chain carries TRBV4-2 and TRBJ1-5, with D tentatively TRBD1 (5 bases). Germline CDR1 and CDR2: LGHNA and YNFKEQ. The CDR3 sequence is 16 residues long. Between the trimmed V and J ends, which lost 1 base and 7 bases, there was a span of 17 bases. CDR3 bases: TGTGCCAGCAGCCAAGGCAATGCCGGGGGGAGCCAGCCCCAGCATTTT. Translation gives CASSQGNAGGSQPQHF.

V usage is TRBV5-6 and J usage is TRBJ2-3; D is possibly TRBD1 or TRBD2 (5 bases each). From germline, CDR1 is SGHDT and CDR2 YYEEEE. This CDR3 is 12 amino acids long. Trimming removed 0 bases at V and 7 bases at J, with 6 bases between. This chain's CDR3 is CASSLAGHTQYF. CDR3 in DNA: TGTGCCAGCAGCTTGGCGGGGCATACGCAGTATTTT.

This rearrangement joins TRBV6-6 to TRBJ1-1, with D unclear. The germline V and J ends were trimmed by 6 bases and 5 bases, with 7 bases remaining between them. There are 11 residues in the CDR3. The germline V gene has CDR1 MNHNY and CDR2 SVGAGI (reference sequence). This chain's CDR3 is CASSRITEAFF. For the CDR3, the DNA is TGTGCCAGCAGCCGCATAACTGAAGCTTTCTTT.

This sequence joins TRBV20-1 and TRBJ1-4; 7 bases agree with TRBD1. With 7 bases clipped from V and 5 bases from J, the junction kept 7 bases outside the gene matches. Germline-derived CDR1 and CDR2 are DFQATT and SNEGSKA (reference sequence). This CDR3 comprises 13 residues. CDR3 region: CSGRGGSNEKLFF. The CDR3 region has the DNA TGCAGTGGCAGGGGGGGATCGAATGAAAAACTGTTTTTT.

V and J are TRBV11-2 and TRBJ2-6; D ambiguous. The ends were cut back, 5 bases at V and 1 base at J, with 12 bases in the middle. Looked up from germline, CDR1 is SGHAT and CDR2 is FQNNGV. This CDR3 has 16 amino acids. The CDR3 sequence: CASSPLQVSGANVLTF. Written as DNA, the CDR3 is TGTGCCAGCAGCCCCCTGCAGGTATCTGGGGCCAACGTCCTGACTTTC.

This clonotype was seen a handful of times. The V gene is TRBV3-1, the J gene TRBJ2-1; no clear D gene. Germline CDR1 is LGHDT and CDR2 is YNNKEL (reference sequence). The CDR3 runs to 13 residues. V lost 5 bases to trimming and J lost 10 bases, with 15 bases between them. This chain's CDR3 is CASSATHTGEQFF. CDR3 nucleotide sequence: TGTGCCAGCAGCGCGACCCATACTGGAGAGCAGTTCTTC.

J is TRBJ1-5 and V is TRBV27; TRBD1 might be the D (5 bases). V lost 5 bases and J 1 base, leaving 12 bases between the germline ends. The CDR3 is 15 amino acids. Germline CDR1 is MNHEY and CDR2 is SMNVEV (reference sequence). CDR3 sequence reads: CASSKDTFSNQPQHF. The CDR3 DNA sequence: TGTGCCAGCAGTAAGGACACGTTCAGCAATCAGCCCCAGCATTTT.

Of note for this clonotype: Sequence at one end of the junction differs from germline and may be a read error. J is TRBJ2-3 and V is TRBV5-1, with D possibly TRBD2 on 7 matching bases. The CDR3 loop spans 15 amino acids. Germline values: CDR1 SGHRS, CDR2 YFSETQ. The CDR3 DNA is TGCGCCAGCAGCTTCGGGGGGCATAGCACAGATGCGCAGTATTTT. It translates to CASSFGGHSTDAQYF.

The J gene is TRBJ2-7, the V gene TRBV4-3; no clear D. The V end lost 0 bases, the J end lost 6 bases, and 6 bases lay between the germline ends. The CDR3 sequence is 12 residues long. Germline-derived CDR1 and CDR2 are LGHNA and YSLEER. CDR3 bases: TGCGCCAGCAGCCAAGATGGGTTCGAGCAGTACTTC. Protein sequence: CASSQDGFEQYF.

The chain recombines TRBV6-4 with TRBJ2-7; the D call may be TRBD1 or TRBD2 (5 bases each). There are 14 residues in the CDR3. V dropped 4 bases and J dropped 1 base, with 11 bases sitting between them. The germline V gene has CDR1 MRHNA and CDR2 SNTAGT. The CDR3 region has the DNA TGTGCCAGCAGTGCACCGGGGCCATCCTACGAGCAGTACTTC. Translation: CASSAPGPSYEQYF.

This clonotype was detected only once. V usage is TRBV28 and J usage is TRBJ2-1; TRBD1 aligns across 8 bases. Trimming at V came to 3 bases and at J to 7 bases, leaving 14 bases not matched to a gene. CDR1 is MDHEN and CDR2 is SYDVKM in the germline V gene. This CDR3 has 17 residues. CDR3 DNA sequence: TGTGCCAGCAGTTTGGGTCCCAGGGGGCGCCGGGGGAATGAGCAGTTCTTC. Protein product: CASSLGPRGRRGNEQFF.

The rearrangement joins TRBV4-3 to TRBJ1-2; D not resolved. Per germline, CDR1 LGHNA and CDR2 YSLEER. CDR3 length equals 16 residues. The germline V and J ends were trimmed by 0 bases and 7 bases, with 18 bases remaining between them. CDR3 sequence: CASSQDGKGTLSGYTF. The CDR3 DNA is TGCGCCAGCAGCCAAGATGGTAAGGGTACGCTATCTGGCTACACCTTC.

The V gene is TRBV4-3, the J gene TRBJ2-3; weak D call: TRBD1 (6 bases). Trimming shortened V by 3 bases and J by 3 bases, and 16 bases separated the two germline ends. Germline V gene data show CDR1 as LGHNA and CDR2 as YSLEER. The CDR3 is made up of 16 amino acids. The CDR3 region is CASSHQGPQGTDTQYF. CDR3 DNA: TGCGCCAGCAGCCACCAGGGCCCTCAGGGGACAGATACGCAGTATTTT.

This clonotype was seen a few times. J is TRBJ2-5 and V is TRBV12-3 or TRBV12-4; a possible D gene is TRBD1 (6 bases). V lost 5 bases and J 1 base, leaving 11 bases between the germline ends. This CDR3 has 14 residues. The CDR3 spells CASSRRQVQETQYF. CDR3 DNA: TGTGCCAGCAGTCGCCGACAGGTCCAAGAGACCCAGTACTTC.

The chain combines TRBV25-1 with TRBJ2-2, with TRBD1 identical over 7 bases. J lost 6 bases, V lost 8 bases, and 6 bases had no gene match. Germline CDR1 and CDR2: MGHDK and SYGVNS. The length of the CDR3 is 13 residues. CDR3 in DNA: TGTGCCAGCGAGGACAGGTGGGCCGGGGAGCTGTTTTTT. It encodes CASEDRWAGELFF.

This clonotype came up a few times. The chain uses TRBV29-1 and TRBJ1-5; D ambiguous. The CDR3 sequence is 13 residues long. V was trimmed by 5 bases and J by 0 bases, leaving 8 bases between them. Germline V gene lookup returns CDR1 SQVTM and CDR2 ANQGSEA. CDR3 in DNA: TGCAGCGTTAAGACAACTAGCAATCAGCCCCAGCATTTT. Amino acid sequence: CSVKTTSNQPQHF. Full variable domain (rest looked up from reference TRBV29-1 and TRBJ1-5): SAVISQKPSRDICQRGTSLTIQCQVDSQVTMMFWYRQQPGQSLTLIATANQGSEATYESGFVIDKFPISRPNLTFSTLTVSNMSPEDSSIYLCSVKTTSNQPQHFGDGTRLSIL.